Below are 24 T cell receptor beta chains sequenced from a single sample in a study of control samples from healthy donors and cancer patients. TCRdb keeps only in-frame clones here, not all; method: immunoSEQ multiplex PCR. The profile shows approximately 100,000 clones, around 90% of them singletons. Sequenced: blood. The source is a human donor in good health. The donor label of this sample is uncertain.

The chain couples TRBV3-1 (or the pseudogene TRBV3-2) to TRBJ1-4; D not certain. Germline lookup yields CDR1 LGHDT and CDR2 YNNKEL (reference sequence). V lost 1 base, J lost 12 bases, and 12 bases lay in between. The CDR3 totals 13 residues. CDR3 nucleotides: TGTGCCAGCAGCCAAGGGGCAGGATGGGAACTGTTTTTT. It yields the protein CASSQGAGWELFF.

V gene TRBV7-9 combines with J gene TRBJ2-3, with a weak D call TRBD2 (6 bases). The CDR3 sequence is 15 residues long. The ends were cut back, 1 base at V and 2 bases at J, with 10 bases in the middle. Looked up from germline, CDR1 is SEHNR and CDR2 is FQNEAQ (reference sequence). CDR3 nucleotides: TGTGCCAGCAGCTTAGGGGGCGGGATCACAGATACGCAGTATTTT. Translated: CASSLGGGITDTQYF.

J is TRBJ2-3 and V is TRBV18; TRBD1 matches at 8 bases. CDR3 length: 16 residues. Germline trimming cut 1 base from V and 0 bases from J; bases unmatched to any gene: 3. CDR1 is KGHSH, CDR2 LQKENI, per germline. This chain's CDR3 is CASSPLRTGSTDTQYF. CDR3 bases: TGTGCCAGCTCACCACTTCGGACAGGGAGCACAGATACGCAGTATTTT.

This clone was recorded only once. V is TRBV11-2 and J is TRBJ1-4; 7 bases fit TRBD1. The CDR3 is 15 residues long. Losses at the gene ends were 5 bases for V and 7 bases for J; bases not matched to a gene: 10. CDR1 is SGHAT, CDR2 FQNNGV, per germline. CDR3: CASSVTGSGGEKLFF. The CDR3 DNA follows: TGTGCCAGCAGCGTGACAGGGTCCGGGGGTGAAAAACTGTTTTTT.

This CDR3 reads CASSLSRTGELFF. The DNA for the CDR3 is TGTGCCAGCAGCTTAAGCAGGACCGGGGAGCTGTTTTTT. The rearrangement links TRBV11-3 to TRBJ2-2; D gene ambiguous. CDR1 is SGHNT, CDR2 YENEEA, per germline. Trimming removed 2 bases from V and 5 bases from J, with 6 bases in between. The CDR3 length is 13 residues.

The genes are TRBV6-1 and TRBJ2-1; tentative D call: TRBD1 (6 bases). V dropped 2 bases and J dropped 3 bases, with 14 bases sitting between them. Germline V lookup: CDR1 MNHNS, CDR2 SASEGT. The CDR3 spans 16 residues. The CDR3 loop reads CASSELGTTIYNEQFF. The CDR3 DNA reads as TGTGCCAGCAGTGAACTTGGGACAACTATCTACAATGAGCAGTTCTTC.

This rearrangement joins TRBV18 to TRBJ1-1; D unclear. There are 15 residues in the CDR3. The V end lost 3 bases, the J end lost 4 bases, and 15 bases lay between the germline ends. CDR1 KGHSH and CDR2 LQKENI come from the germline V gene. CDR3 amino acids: CASSPEITSGTEAFF. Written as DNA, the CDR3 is TGTGCCAGCTCACCGGAGATAACTAGTGGCACTGAAGCTTTCTTT.

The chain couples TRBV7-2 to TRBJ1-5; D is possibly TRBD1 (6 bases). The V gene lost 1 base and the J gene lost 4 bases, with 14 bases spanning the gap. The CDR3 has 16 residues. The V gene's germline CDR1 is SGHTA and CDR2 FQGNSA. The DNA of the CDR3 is TGTGCCAGCAGCTTAGGGGGGGGGCTACGAAATCAGCCCCAGCATTTT. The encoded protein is CASSLGGGLRNQPQHF.

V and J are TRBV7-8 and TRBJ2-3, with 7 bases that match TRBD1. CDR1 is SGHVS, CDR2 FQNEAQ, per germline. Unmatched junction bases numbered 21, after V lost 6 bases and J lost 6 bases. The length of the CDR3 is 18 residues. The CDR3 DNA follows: TGTGCCAGCAGAAGCAGGACCGGAGACAGGGCCCCGTCGGATACGCAGTATTTT. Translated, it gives CASRSRTGDRAPSDTQYF.

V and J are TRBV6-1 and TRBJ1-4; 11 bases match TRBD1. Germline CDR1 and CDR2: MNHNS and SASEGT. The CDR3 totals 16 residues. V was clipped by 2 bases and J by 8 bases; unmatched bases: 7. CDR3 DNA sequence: TGTGCCAGCAGTGAACCGGGGACAGGGGGAGGAGAAAAACTGTTTTTT. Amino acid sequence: CASSEPGTGGGEKLFF.

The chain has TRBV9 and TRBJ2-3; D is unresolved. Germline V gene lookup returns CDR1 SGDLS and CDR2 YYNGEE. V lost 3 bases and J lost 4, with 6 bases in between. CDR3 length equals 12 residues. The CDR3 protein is CASSANPDTQYF. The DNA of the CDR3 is TGTGCCAGCAGCGCTAATCCAGATACGCAGTATTTT.

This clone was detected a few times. The CDR3 sequence: CAWSEGTDTQYF. The CDR3, as DNA: TGTGCCTGGAGTGAAGGCACAGATACGCAGTATTTT. The chain carries TRBV30 and TRBJ2-3, with no clear D. This CDR3 contains 12 residues. The germline V and J ends were trimmed by 1 base and 1 base, with 3 bases remaining between them. Germline V gene data show CDR1 as GTSNPN and CDR2 as SVGIG (reference sequence).

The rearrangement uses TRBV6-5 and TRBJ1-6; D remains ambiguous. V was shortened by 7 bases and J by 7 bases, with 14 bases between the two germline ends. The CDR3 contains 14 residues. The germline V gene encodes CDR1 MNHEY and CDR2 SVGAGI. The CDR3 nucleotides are TGTGCCAGCATCGGGGTTATGGCCAATTCACCCCTCCACTTT. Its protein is CASIGVMANSPLHF.

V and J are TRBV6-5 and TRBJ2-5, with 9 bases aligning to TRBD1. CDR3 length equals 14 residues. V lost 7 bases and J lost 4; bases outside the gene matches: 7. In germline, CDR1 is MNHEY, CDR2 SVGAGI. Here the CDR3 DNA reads TGTGCCAGCACCCGGGACAGGGTTGCAGAGACCCAGTACTTC. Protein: CASTRDRVAETQYF.

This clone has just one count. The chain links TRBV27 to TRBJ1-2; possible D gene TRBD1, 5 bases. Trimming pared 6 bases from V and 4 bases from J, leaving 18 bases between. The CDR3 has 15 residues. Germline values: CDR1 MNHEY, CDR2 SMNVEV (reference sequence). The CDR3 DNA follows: TGTGCCAGCAGGGATGTGGCAGGGAACTCCTATGGCTACACCTTC. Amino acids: CASRDVAGNSYGYTF.

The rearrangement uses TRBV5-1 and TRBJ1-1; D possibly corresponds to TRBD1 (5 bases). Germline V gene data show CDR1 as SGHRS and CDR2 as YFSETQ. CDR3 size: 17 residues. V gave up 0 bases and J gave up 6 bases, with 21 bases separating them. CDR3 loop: CASSLVRQGGRNAEAFF. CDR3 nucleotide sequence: TGCGCCAGCAGCTTGGTGCGGCAGGGTGGCAGAAACGCTGAAGCTTTCTTT.

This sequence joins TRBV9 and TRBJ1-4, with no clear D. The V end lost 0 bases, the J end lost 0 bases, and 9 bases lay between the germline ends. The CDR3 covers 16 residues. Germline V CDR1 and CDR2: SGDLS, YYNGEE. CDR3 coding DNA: TGTGCCAGCAGCGTAGGGATCTCCGCAACTAATGAAAAACTGTTTTTT. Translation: CASSVGISATNEKLFF. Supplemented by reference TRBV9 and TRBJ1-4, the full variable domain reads DSGVTQTPKHLITATGQRVTLRCSPRSGDLSVYWYQQSLDQGLQFLIQYYNGEERAKGNILERFSAQQFPDLHSELNLSSLELGDSALYFCASSVGISATNEKLFFGSGTQLSVL.

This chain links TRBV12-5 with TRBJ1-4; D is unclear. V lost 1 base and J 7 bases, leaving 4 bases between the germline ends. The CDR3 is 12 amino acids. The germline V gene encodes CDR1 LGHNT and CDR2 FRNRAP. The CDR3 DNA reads TGTGCTAGTGGTTTGGGTGTTGAAAAACTGTTTTTT. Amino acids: CASGLGVEKLFF.

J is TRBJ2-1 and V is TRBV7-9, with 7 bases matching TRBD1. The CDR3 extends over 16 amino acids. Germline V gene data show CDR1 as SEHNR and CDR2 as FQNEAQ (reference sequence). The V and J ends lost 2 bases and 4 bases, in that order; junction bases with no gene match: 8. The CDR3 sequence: CASSLRQGESYNEQFF. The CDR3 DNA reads TGTGCCAGCAGCTTACGACAGGGAGAATCATACAATGAGCAGTTCTTC.

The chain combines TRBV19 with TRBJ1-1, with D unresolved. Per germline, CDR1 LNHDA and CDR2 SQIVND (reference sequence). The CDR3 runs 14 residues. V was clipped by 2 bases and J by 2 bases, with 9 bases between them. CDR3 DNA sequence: TGTGCCAGTAGTATAAGTTTTGACAACACTGAAGCTTTCTTT. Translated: CASSISFDNTEAFF.

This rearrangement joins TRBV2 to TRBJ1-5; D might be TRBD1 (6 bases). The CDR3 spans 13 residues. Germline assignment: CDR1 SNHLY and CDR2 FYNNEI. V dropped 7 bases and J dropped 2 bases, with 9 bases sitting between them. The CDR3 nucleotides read TGTGCCAGCACCAGACAGGGCAATCAGCCCCAGCATTTT. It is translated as CASTRQGNQPQHF.

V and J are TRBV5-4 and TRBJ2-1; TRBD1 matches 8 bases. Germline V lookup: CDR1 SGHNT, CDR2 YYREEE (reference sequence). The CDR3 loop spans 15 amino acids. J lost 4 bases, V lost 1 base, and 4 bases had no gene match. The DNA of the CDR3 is TGTGCCAGCAGCTTGATGGGACAGGAGTACAATGAGCAGTTCTTC. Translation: CASSLMGQEYNEQFF.

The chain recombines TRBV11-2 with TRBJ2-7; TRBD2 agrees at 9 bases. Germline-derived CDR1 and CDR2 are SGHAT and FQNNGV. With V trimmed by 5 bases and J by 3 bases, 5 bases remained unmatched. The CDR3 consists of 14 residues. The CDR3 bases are TGTGCCAGCAGCCCCGGACTAGCGAGCTACGAGCAGTACTTC. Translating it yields CASSPGLASYEQYF.

The DNA for the CDR3 is TGTGCCAGTAGTATTAGGGGGGCCGGTGAGCAGTTCTTC. This sequence encodes CASSIRGAGEQFF. The rearrangement joins TRBV19 to TRBJ2-1; D tentatively fits TRBD1 or TRBD2 (6 bases each). Trimming cost V 3 bases and J 9 bases, with 12 bases left between them. Germline V CDR1 and CDR2: LNHDA, SQIVND (reference sequence). The CDR3 contains 13 residues.